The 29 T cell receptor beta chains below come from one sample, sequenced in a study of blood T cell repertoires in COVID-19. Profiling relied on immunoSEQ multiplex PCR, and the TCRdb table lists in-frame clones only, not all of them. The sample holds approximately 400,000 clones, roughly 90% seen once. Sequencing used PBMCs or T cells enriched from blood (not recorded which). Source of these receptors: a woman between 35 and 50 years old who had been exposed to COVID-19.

CDR3 residues: CASSPTPAGPYEQYF. The CDR3 DNA follows: TGCGCCAGCAGCCCCACTCCTGCGGGCCCTTACGAGCAGTACTTC. J is TRBJ2-7 and V is TRBV4-1, with D possibly being TRBD2 (5 bases). V was trimmed by 4 bases and J by 4 bases, leaving 17 bases between them. There are 15 residues in the CDR3. Germline CDR1 and CDR2: MGHRA and YSYEKL.

This CDR3 is CSVVGLGVTFDEQFF. In DNA form, the CDR3 reads TGCAGCGTTGTAGGTCTGGGAGTGACCTTCGATGAGCAGTTCTTC. This sequence joins TRBV29-1 and TRBJ2-1, with a weak D call TRBD2 (5 bases). CDR1 is SQVTM, CDR2 ANQGSEA, per germline. The CDR3 runs 15 residues. The V gene lost 4 bases and the J gene lost 8 bases, with 21 bases spanning the gap.

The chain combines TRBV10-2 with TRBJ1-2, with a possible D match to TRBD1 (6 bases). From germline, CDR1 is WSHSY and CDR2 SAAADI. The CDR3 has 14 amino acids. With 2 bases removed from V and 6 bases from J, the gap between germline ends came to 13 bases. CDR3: CASSELRGADGYTF. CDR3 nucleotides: TGCGCCAGCAGTGAGCTCAGGGGTGCGGATGGCTACACCTTC.

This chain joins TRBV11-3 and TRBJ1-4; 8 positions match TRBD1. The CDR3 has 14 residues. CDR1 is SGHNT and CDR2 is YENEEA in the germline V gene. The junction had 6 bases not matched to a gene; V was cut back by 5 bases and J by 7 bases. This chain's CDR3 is CASSLGQGLEKLFF. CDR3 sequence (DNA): TGTGCCAGCAGCCTAGGACAGGGCCTTGAAAAACTGTTTTTT.

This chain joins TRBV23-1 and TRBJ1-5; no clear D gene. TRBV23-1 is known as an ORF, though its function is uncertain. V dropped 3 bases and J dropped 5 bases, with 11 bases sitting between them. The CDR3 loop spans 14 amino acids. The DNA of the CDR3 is TGCGCCAGCAGTCATCCGGCGGGCCATCAGCCCCAGCATTTT. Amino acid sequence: CASSHPAGHQPQHF.

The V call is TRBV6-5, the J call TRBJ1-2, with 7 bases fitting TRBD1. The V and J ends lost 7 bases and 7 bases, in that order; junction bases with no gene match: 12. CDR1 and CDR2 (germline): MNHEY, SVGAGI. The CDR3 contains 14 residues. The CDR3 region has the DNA TGTGCCAGCATCTCCTCGGGGGCAGGGGGTGGCTACACCTTC. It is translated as CASISSGAGGGYTF.

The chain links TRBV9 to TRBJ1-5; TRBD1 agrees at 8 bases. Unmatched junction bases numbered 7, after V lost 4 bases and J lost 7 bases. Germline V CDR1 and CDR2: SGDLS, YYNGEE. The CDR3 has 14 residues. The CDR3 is CASSPTGVGQPQHF. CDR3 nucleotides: TGTGCCAGCAGCCCGACAGGGGTCGGGCAGCCCCAGCATTTT.

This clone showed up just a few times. The CDR3 DNA follows: TGTGCCAGCAGTCTCCCCCGGACAGGCAGTAAATCCAATGAGCAGTTCTTC. Translated: CASSLPRTGSKSNEQFF. V usage is TRBV6-2 or TRBV6-3 and J usage is TRBJ2-1; 7 bases align to TRBD1. From germline, CDR1 is MNHEY and CDR2 SVGEGT. The CDR3 runs 17 residues. With 5 bases clipped from V and 6 bases from J, the junction kept 16 bases outside the gene matches.

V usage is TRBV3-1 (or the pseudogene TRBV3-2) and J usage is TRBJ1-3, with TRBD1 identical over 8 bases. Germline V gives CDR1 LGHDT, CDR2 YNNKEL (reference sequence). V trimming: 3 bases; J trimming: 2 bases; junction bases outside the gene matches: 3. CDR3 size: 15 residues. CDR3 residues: CASSQDRAAGNTIYF. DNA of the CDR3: TGTGCCAGCAGCCAGGACAGGGCCGCTGGAAACACCATATATTTT.

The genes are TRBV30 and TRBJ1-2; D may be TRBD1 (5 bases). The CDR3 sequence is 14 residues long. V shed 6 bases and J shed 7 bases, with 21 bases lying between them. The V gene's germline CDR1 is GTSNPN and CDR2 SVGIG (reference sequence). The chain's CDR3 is CACPRIKGSGGYTF. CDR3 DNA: TGTGCCTGCCCCCGAATAAAGGGGTCGGGTGGCTACACCTTC.

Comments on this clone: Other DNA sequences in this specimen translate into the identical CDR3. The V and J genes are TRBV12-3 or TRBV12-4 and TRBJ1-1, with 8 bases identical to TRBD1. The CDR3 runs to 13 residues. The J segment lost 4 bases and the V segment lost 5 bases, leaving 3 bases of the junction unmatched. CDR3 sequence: CASSRQGITEAFF. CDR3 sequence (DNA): TGTGCCAGCAGTAGACAGGGGATCACTGAAGCTTTCTTT.

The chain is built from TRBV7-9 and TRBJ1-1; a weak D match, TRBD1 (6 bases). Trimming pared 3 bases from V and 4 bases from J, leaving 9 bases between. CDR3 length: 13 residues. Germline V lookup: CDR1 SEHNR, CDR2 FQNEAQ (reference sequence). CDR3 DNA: TGTGCCAGCAGCTTGCGACAGGCCACTGAAGCTTTCTTT. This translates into CASSLRQATEAFF. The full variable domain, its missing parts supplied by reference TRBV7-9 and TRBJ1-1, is DTGVSQNPRHKITKRGQNVTFRCDPISEHNRLYWYRQTLGQGPEFLTYFQNEAQLEKSRLLSDRFSAERPKGSFSTLEIQRTEQGDSAMYLCASSLRQATEAFFGQGTRLTVV.

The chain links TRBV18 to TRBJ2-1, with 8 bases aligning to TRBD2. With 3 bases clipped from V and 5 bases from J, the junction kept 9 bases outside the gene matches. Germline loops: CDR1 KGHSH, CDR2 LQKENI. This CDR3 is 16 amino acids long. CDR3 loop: CASSPRAGTRDNEQFF. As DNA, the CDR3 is TGTGCCAGCTCACCTAGGGCCGGGACTAGAGACAATGAGCAGTTCTTC.

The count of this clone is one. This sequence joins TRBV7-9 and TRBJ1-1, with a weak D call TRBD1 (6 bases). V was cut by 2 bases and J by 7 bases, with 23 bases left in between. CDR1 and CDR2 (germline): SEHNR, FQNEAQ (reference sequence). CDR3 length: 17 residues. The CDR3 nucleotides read TGTGCCAGCAGCTTATTGGTTCCAGGGGCGCTAGCCGATGAAGCTTTCTTT. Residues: CASSLLVPGALADEAFF.

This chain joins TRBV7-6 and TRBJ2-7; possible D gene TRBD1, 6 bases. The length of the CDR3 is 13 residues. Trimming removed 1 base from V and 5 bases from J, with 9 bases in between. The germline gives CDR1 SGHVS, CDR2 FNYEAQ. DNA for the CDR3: TGTGCCAGCAGCTTAGGACACAGGGACGAGCAGTACTTC. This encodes CASSLGHRDEQYF.

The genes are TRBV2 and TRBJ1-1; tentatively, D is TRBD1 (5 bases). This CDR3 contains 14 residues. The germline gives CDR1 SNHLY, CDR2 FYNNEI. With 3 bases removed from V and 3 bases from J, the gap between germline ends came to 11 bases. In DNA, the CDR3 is TGTGCCAGCAGTGACGGTCAGGGCCACACTGAAGCTTTCTTT. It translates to CASSDGQGHTEAFF. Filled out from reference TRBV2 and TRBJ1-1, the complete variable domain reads EPEVTQTPSHQVTQMGQEVILRCVPISNHLYFYWYRQILGQKVEFLVSFYNNEISEKSEIFDDQFSVERPDGSNFTLKIRSTKLEDSAMYFCASSDGQGHTEAFFGQGTRLTVV.

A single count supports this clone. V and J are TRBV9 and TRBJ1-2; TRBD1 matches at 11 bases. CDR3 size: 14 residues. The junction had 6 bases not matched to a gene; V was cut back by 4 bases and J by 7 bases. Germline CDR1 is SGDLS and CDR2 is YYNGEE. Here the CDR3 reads CASSLRDRGSGYTF. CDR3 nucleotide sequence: TGTGCCAGCAGCCTCCGGGACAGGGGGAGTGGCTACACCTTC.

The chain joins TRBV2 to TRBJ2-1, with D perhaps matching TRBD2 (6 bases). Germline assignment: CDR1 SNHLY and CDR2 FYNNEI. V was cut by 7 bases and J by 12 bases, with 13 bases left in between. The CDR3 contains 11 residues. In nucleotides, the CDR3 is TGTGCCAGCAAAATCGGGAGAGCGCAGTTCTTC. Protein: CASKIGRAQFF.

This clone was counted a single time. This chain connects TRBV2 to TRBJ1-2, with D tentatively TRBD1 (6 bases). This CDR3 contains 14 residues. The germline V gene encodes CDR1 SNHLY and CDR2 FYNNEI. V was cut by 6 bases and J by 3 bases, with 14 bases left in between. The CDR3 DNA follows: TGTGCCAGCAGGGGGGACACCTCCTACTATGGCTACACCTTC. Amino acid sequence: CASRGDTSYYGYTF.

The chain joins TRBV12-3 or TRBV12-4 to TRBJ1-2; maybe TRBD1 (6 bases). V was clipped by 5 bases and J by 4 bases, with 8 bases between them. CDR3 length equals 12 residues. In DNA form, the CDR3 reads TGTGCCAGCAGTGAACAGGGCTATGGCTACACCTTC. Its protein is CASSEQGYGYTF.

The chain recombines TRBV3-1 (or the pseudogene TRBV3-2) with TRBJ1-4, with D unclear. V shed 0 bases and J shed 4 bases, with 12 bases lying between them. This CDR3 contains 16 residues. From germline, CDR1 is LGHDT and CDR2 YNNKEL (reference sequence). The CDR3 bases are TGTGCCAGCAGCCAAGAGGGAGCAGGCCTTAATGAAAAACTGTTTTTT. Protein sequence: CASSQEGAGLNEKLFF.

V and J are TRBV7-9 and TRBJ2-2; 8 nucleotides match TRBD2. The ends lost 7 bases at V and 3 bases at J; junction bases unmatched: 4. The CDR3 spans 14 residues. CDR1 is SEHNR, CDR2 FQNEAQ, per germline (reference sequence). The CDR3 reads CASTARGDTGELFF. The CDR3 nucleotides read TGTGCCAGCACCGCGCGGGGGGACACCGGGGAGCTGTTTTTT. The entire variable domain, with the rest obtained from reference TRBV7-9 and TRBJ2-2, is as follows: DTGVSQNPRHKITKRGQNVTFRCDPISEHNRLYWYRQTLGQGPEFLTYFQNEAQLEKSRLLSDRFSAERPKGSFSTLEIQRTEQGDSAMYLCASTARGDTGELFFGEGSRLTVL.

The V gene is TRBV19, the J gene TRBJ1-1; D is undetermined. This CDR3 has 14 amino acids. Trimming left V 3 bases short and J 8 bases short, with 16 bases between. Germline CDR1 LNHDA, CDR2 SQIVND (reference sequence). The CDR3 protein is CASSIPYNGGEAFF. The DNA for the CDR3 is TGTGCCAGTAGTATCCCCTATAACGGAGGGGAAGCTTTCTTT.

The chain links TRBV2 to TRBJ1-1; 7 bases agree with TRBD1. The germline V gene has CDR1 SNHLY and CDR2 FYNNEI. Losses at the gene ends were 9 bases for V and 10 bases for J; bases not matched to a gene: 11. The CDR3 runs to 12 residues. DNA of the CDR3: TGTGCCAGGAGTACAGGGGATGAGGGAGCTTTCTTT. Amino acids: CARSTGDEGAFF.

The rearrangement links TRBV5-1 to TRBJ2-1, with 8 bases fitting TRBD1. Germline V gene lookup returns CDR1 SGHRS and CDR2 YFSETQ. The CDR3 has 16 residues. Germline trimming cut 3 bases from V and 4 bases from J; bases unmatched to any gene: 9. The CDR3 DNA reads TGCGCCAGCAGCTCCACAGGGGGGAAGCCTTACAATGAGCAGTTCTTC. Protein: CASSSTGGKPYNEQFF.

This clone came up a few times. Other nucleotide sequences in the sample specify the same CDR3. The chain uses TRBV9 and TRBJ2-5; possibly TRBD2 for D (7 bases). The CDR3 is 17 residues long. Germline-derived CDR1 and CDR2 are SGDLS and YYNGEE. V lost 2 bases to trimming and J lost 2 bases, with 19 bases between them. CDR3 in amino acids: CASSVTRGGGGQETQYF. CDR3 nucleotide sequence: TGTGCCAGCAGCGTGACTCGTGGCGGGGGCGGGCAAGAGACCCAGTACTTC.

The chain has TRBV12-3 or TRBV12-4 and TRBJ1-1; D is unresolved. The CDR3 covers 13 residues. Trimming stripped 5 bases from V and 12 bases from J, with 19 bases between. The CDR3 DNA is TGTGCCAGCAGTGACCCGGGTTATAGGGAGACTTTCTTT. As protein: CASSDPGYRETFF.

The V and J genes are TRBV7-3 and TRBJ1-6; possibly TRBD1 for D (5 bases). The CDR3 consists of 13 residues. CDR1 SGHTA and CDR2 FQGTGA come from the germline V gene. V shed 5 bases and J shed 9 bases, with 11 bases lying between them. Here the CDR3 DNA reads TGTGCCAGCAGCCGTTCGGGGGGTTCACCCCTCCACTTT. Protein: CASSRSGGSPLHF.

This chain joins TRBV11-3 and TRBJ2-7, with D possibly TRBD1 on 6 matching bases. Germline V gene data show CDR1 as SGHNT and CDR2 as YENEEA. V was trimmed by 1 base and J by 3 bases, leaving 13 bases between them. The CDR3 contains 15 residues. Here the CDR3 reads CASSLGDRINYEQYF. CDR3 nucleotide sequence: TGTGCCAGCAGCTTAGGAGACAGGATCAACTACGAGCAGTACTTC.